A selection of T cell receptor beta chains follows, all from one sample in a study of immune evolution from preneoplasia to lung adenocarcinoma. Profiling relied on immunoSEQ multiplex PCR, and the TCRdb table lists in-frame clones only, not all of them. The table records under 4,500 clones, 80% of them present only once. The sequenced material came from FFPE lung adenocarcinoma in situ tissue. Receptors were obtained from a person aged 70 to 85 with lung adenocarcinoma. Both conserved end residues are part of each CDR3. D genes are given only for firm matches. Some rows have no size entry. The others give once, few or many, or a class for an expanded clone.

J gene: TRBJ2-1; clone size: -; D gene: -; V gene: TRBV6-5; CDR3 protein: CASSYRRPSSYNEQFF; CDR3 DNA: TGTGCCAGCAGTTACCGCCGGCCGAGCTCCTACAATGAGCAGTTCTTC
J gene: TRBJ2-1; clone size: -; D gene: -; V gene: TRBV6-5; CDR3 protein: CASSSVYNEQFF; CDR3 DNA: TGTGCCAGCAGTTCCGTGTACAATGAGCAGTTCTTC
J gene: TRBJ1-3; clone size: -; D gene: -; V gene: TRBV19; CDR3 protein: CASKQSSGNTIYF; CDR3 DNA: TGTGCCAGTAAACAGAGCTCTGGAAACACCATATATTTT
J gene: TRBJ2-1; clone size: -; D gene: TRBD2; V gene: TRBV19; CDR3 protein: CASSPGLGGNEQFF; CDR3 DNA: TGTGCCAGTAGTCCGGGACTAGGCGGGAATGAGCAGTTCTTC
J gene: TRBJ1-1; clone size: -; D gene: TRBD1; V gene: TRBV5-4; CDR3 protein: CASSLAMGQGEAFF; CDR3 DNA: TGTGCCAGCAGCTTGGCTATGGGACAGGGTGAAGCTTTCTTT
J gene: TRBJ2-7; clone size: -; D gene: TRBD2; V gene: TRBV29-1; CDR3 protein: CSVGRTSGGHEQYF; CDR3 DNA: TGCAGCGTCGGTAGGACTAGCGGGGGACATGAGCAGTACTTC
J gene: TRBJ2-1; clone size: -; D gene: TRBD2; V gene: TRBV19; CDR3 protein: CASSERDNEQFF; CDR3 DNA: TGTGCCAGTAGTGAGCGGGATAATGAGCAGTTCTTC
J gene: TRBJ1-2; clone size: few; D gene: TRBD1; V gene: TRBV5-4; CDR3 protein: CASSHWDRGFGYGYTF; CDR3 DNA: TGTGCCAGCAGCCACTGGGACAGGGGGTTTGGCTATGGCTACACCTTC
J gene: TRBJ1-1; clone size: few; D gene: -; V gene: TRBV12-5; CDR3 protein: CASGTSGGSPEAFF; CDR3 DNA: TGTGCTAGTGGTACCAGTGGGGGATCCCCTGAAGCTTTCTTT
J gene: TRBJ1-1; clone size: -; D gene: -; V gene: TRBV4-1; CDR3 protein: CASSQGTAIEAFF; CDR3 DNA: TGCGCCAGCAGCCAAGGGACAGCGATTGAAGCTTTCTTT
J gene: TRBJ1-2; clone size: -; D gene: TRBD1; V gene: TRBV27; CDR3 protein: CATKMDRGDGYTF; CDR3 DNA: TGTGCCACCAAGATGGACAGGGGCGATGGCTACACCTTC
J gene: TRBJ1-1; clone size: -; D gene: TRBD1; V gene: TRBV5-1; CDR3 protein: CASSLMGQVNTEAFF; CDR3 DNA: TGCGCCAGCAGCTTAATGGGACAGGTGAACACTGAAGCTTTCTTT
J gene: TRBJ2-6; clone size: -; D gene: TRBD1; V gene: TRBV7-8; CDR3 protein: CASSLGLGMDRSGANVLTF; CDR3 DNA: TGTGCCAGCAGCTTAGGACTGGGGATGGACAGGTCTGGGGCCAACGTCCTGACTTTC
J gene: TRBJ2-7; clone size: -; D gene: -; V gene: TRBV6-1; CDR3 protein: CASSDFLGNSHEQYF; CDR3 DNA: TGTGCCAGCAGTGATTTTTTGGGGAACAGCCACGAGCAGTACTTC
J gene: TRBJ1-1; clone size: -; D gene: -; V gene: TRBV19; CDR3 protein: CASTSARNTEAFF; CDR3 DNA: TGTGCCAGTACCTCAGCAAGGAACACTGAAGCTTTCTTT
J gene: TRBJ2-1; clone size: -; D gene: -; V gene: TRBV19; CDR3 protein: CASSMPPGYGNEQFF; CDR3 DNA: TGTGCCAGTAGTATGCCCCCAGGGTATGGCAATGAGCAGTTCTTC
J gene: TRBJ2-7; clone size: -; D gene: -; V gene: TRBV11-3; CDR3 protein: CASSLHSLYEQYF; CDR3 DNA: TGTGCCAGCAGCTTACACAGCTTATACGAGCAGTACTTC
J gene: TRBJ1-2; clone size: -; D gene: -; V gene: TRBV6-1; CDR3 protein: CASSSDRRNYGYTF; CDR3 DNA: TGTGCCAGCAGTTCGGACCGACGTAACTATGGCTACACCTTC
J gene: TRBJ1-1; clone size: -; D gene: TRBD1; V gene: TRBV2; CDR3 protein: CASGGTGLGTEAFF; CDR3 DNA: TGTGCCAGCGGGGGGACAGGGTTAGGCACTGAAGCTTTCTTT
J gene: TRBJ2-7; clone size: -; D gene: TRBD1; V gene: TRBV15; CDR3 protein: CATSNEQGPLSYEQYF; CDR3 DNA: TGTGCCACCAGCAATGAACAGGGGCCCCTCTCCTACGAGCAGTACTTC
J gene: TRBJ2-2; clone size: -; D gene: TRBD1; V gene: TRBV6-6; CDR3 protein: CASSYWTGGSRELFF; CDR3 DNA: TGTGCCAGCAGTTACTGGACAGGGGGTTCCCGGGAGCTGTTTTTT
J gene: TRBJ2-7; clone size: few; D gene: -; V gene: TRBV7-2; CDR3 protein: CASSRTGYEQYF; CDR3 DNA: TGTGCCAGCAGCCGTACAGGTTACGAGCAGTACTTC
J gene: TRBJ2-6; clone size: -; D gene: -; V gene: TRBV10-3; CDR3 protein: CAIPGSPLSGANVLTF; CDR3 DNA: TGTGCCATCCCAGGGTCACCACTCTCTGGGGCCAACGTCCTGACTTTC
J gene: TRBJ2-7; clone size: -; D gene: -; V gene: TRBV19; CDR3 protein: CASSKVGQPRFYEQYF; CDR3 DNA: TGTGCCAGTAGTAAGGTTGGACAGCCTCGTTTCTACGAGCAGTACTTC
J gene: TRBJ2-7; clone size: -; D gene: -; V gene: TRBV28; CDR3 protein: CASRLGGNSYEQYF; CDR3 DNA: TGTGCCAGCAGACTCGGAGGCAACTCCTACGAGCAGTACTTC